The clone carrying this T cell receptor (beta chain) was observed a handful of times. This sample was included in a study of blood T cells in healthy people across ages. CDR1 is ENHRY, CDR2 SYGVKD, per germline. Trimming took 3 bases from V and 5 from J, leaving 13 bases between them. The CDR3 has 14 residues. Then a second PCR, running roughly 7 to 11 cycles, was carried out with a sample-barcoded 5' primer and a J-beta primer mix. TCRdb recomputed calls from the 5' RACE reads with MiXCR, one row per CDR3 protein. The sample includes fewer than 1,000,000 distinct CDR3 sequences, under 45% of them seen just once.

What was sequenced was blood. The source is a man in his sixties in good health. V usage is TRBV10-3 and J usage is TRBJ1-2; no clear D. CDR3 coding DNA: TGTGCCATCAGTGACCCGGGCGAAAGATATGGCTACACCTTC. Its protein product is CAISDPGERYGYTF.